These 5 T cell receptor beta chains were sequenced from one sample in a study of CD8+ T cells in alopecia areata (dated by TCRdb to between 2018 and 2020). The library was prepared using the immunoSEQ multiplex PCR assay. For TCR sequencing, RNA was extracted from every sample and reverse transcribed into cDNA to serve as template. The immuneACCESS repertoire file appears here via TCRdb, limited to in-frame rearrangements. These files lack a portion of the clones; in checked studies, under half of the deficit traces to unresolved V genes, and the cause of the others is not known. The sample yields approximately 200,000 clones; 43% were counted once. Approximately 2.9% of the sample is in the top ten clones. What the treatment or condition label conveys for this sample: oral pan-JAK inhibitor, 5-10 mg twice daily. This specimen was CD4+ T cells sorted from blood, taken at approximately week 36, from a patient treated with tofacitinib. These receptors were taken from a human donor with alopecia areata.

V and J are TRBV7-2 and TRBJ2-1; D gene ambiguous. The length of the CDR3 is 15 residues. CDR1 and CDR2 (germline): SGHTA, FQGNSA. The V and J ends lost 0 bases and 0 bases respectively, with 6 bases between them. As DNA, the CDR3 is TGTGCCAGCAGCTTAGCTAGCAGCTCCTACAATGAGCAGTTCTTC. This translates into CASSLASSSYNEQFF. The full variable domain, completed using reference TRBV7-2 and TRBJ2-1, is GAGVSQSPSNKVTEKGKDVELRCDPISGHTALYWYRQSLGQGLEFLIYFQGNSAPDKSGLPSDRFSAERTGGSVSTLTIQRTQQEDSAVYLCASSLASSSYNEQFFGPGTRLTVL.

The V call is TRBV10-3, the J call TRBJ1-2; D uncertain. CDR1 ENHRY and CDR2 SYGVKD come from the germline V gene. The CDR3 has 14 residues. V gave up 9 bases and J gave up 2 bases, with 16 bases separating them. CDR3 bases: TGTGCCATTACCTCCCAGGCAGAGAACTATGGCTACACCTTC. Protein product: CAITSQAENYGYTF.

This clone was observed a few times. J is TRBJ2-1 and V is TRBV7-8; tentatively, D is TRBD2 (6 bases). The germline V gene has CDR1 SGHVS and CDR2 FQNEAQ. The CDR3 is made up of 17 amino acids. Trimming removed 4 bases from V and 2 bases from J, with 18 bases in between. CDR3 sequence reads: CASSSPRPGLTYNEQFF. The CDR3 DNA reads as TGTGCCAGCAGCTCCCCCCGGCCTGGACTAACCTACAATGAGCAGTTCTTC.

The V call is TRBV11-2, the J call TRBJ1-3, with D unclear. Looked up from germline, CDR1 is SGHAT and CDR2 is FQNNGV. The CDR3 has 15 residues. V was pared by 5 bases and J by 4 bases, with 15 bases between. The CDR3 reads CASSLGSGPGNTIYF. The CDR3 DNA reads TGTGCCAGCAGCCTGGGCTCAGGACCAGGAAACACCATATATTTT.

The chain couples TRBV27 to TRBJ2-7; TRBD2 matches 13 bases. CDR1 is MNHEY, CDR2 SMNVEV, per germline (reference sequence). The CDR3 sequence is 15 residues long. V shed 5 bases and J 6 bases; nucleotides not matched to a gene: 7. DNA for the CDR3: TGTGCCAGCAGTCGACTAGCGGGAGGTGTGGGCGAGCAGTACTTC. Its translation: CASSRLAGGVGEQYF.